What follows are 11 T cell receptor beta chains derived from one specimen sequenced in a study of T cell responses to AZD1222 COVID-19 vaccine. Using immunoSEQ multiplex PCR, the repertoire was profiled, and TCRdb retains in-frame clones only, with some absent. The table shows fewer than 150,000 clones, with 90% occurring only once. Sequencing used peripheral blood, obtained on day 0 of AZD1222 vaccination. All receptors derive from an adult in good health.

The chain recombines TRBV4-2 with TRBJ2-7, with TRBD1 matching over 10 bases. The J segment lost 3 bases and the V segment lost 3 bases, leaving 8 bases of the junction unmatched. The CDR3 spans 16 residues. Germline CDR1 LGHNA, CDR2 YNFKEQ. CDR3 sequence reads: CASSHPGTGDVYEQYF. CDR3 DNA sequence: TGTGCCAGCAGCCACCCCGGGACAGGGGATGTCTACGAGCAGTACTTC.

This chain links TRBV2 with TRBJ1-2; TRBD1 is a possible D gene (5 bases). This CDR3 has 12 amino acids. The germline V and J ends were trimmed by 8 bases and 7 bases, with 14 bases remaining between them. CDR1 and CDR2 from the germline V gene are SNHLY and FYNNEI. CDR3 in amino acids: CASRSGPSGYTF. Here the CDR3 DNA reads TGTGCCAGCCGGTCGGGGCCGAGTGGCTACACCTTC.

The chain uses TRBV6-5 and TRBJ1-1, with D unresolved. Trimming left V 6 bases short and J 4 bases short, with 9 bases between. The V gene's germline CDR1 is MNHEY and CDR2 SVGAGI. The CDR3 is 12 residues long. CDR3 DNA sequence: TGTGCCAGCAGAAAGGGTTTCACTGAAGCTTTCTTT. The encoded protein is CASRKGFTEAFF.

CDR3 region: CASSYSLLKDNEQFF. CDR3 nucleotides: TGTGCCAGCAGTTACTCATTGTTGAAAGACAATGAGCAGTTCTTC. This sequence joins TRBV6-5 and TRBJ2-1; D is uncertain. Germline loops: CDR1 MNHEY, CDR2 SVGAGI. CDR3 length: 15 residues. Trimming shortened V by 0 bases and J by 5 bases, and 11 bases separated the two germline ends.

The chain employs TRBV28 and TRBJ1-2, with D hard to call. CDR3 size: 14 residues. Germline V gives CDR1 MDHEN, CDR2 SYDVKM. Trimming cost V 7 bases and J 2 bases, with 14 bases left between them. The CDR3 DNA sequence: TGTGCCAGCACCCTGGGAATCAGAAACTATGGCTACACCTTC. Translating gives CASTLGIRNYGYTF.

This rearrangement joins TRBV5-6 to TRBJ1-2; 10 bases are shared with TRBD1. The V gene's germline CDR1 is SGHDT and CDR2 YYEEEE. The CDR3 totals 15 residues. J gave up 3 bases and V 4 bases, and 6 bases lay outside the gene matches. In nucleotides, the CDR3 is TGTGCCAGCAGCCCCGACAGGGGGCTTGACTATGGCTACACCTTC. Its protein product is CASSPDRGLDYGYTF.

There are a few counts of this clone. Other DNA sequences in the sample encode the same CDR3. This sequence joins TRBV5-4 and TRBJ1-1; D gene uncertain. CDR1 is SGHNT, CDR2 YYREEE, per germline (reference sequence). Between the trimmed V and J ends, which lost 0 bases and 1 base, there was a span of 4 bases. This CDR3 is 13 amino acids long. The CDR3 sequence: CASSLGGNTEAFF. CDR3 bases: TGTGCCAGCAGCTTGGGCGGGAACACTGAAGCTTTCTTT.

The V and J genes are TRBV9 and TRBJ2-1, with 9 bases identical to TRBD2. The CDR3 loop spans 15 amino acids. The V gene end was trimmed by 4 bases and the J gene end by 6 bases; junction bases not matched to a gene: 8. CDR1 is SGDLS and CDR2 is YYNGEE in the germline V gene. CDR3 DNA sequence: TGTGCCAGCAGCCCAGGGACTAGCCGGGGCAATGAGCAGTTCTTC. As protein: CASSPGTSRGNEQFF.

The sample holds one count of this clone. V and J are TRBV5-1 and TRBJ2-1; D gene unclear. V was trimmed by 0 bases and J by 0 bases, leaving 7 bases between them. This CDR3 region has 15 residues. Germline lookup yields CDR1 SGHRS and CDR2 YFSETQ. The DNA for the CDR3 is TGCGCCAGCAGCTTGGATAGTAGCTCCTACAATGAGCAGTTCTTC. The encoded protein is CASSLDSSSYNEQFF.

The CDR3 loop reads CASSLALREGRLMNEQFF. The CDR3, as DNA: TGTGCCAGCAGCTTGGCCTTGCGGGAGGGCCGGTTGATGAATGAGCAGTTCTTC. The V call is TRBV5-6, the J call TRBJ2-1; 9 nucleotides agree with TRBD2. The CDR3 has 18 residues. CDR1 and CDR2 (germline): SGHDT, YYEEEE. Trimming took 0 bases from V and 7 from J; bases not matched to a gene: 14.

The chain has TRBV6-5 and TRBJ1-6; 8 positions match TRBD1. V lost 8 bases to trimming and J lost 7 bases; unmatched junction nucleotides: 1. CDR1 and CDR2 (germline): MNHEY, SVGAGI. The CDR3 contains 12 residues. In DNA, the CDR3 is TGTGCCAGCGGACAGGGAAATTCACCCCTCCACTTT. Translated: CASGQGNSPLHF.